These T cell receptor beta chains were read from a single sample in a study of post-analysis software for immune sequencing data. TCRdb called the PCR reads again in MiXCR, with one record for every CDR3 protein. The repertoire consists of around 200,000 distinct CDR3 sequences, with around 30% occurring once and the leading ten covering 3% to 4%. The sample was blood. The receptors come from a girl younger than 18 with multiple sclerosis. Each CDR3 is given with its conserved first and last residue. The order of the fields is clone size, D gene, J gene, V gene, CDR3 protein, CDR3 DNA. D genes are given only for firm matches. Some rows have no size entry. The others give once, few or many, or a class for an expanded clone.

clone_size: once
d_call: .
j_call: TRBJ2-7
v_call: TRBV20-1
cdr3_aa: CSAGRDETCEQYF
cdr3_nt: TGCAGTGCTGGCCGGGACGAGACCTGCGAGCAGTACTTC

clone_size: .
d_call: .
j_call: TRBJ1-1
v_call: TRBV20-1
cdr3_aa: CSASPIVFQNTEAFF
cdr3_nt: TGCAGTGCTAGCCCCATAGTCTTTCAGAACACTGAAGCTTTCTTT

clone_size: many
d_call: TRBD1
j_call: TRBJ1-2
v_call: TRBV9
cdr3_aa: CASSVGAQGADYGYTF
cdr3_nt: TGTGCCAGCAGCGTAGGTGCCCAGGGGGCCGACTATGGCTACACCTTC

clone_size: many
d_call: TRBD1
j_call: TRBJ1-5
v_call: TRBV5-1
cdr3_aa: CASSLGSGGGNQPQHF
cdr3_nt: TGCGCCAGCAGCTTGGGTTCAGGGGGCGGCAATCAGCCCCAGCATTTT

clone_size: few
d_call: TRBD2
j_call: TRBJ2-3
v_call: TRBV6-1
cdr3_aa: CASSARPLAGASTDTQYF
cdr3_nt: TGTGCCAGCAGTGCACGACCGCTAGCGGGGGCAAGCACAGATACGCAGTATTTT

clone_size: few
d_call: .
j_call: TRBJ2-2
v_call: TRBV29-1
cdr3_aa: CSVEGPQGNTGELFF
cdr3_nt: TGCAGCGTTGAAGGCCCACAGGGCAACACCGGGGAGCTGTTTTTT

clone_size: many
d_call: TRBD2
j_call: TRBJ2-1
v_call: TRBV2
cdr3_aa: CASRRLAGESDEQFF
cdr3_nt: TGTGCCAGCAGACGACTAGCGGGAGAATCCGATGAGCAGTTCTTC

clone_size: few
d_call: TRBD2
j_call: TRBJ2-1
v_call: TRBV24-1
cdr3_aa: CATSDPTSGRAGNEQFF
cdr3_nt: TGTGCCACCAGTGACCCCACTAGCGGGAGGGCCGGGAATGAGCAGTTCTTC

clone_size: .
d_call: .
j_call: TRBJ2-7
v_call: TRBV12-2
cdr3_aa: CASRPTGGPSYKQYF
cdr3_nt: TGTGCAAGTCGCCCGACAGGGGGACCCTCCTACAAGCAGTACTTC

clone_size: .
d_call: .
j_call: TRBJ1-2
v_call: TRBV29-1
cdr3_aa: CSVEIGGEGYTF
cdr3_nt: TGCAGCGTTGAAATCGGGGGAGAAGGCTACACCTTC

clone_size: few
d_call: TRBD1
j_call: TRBJ1-6
v_call: TRBV20-1
cdr3_aa: CSARDPLRGQSTYNSPLHF
cdr3_nt: TGCAGTGCTAGGGACCCTCTCAGGGGGCAGAGCACCTATAATTCACCCCTCCACTTT

clone_size: many
d_call: TRBD2
j_call: TRBJ2-3
v_call: TRBV18
cdr3_aa: CASSPTGGSTDTQYF
cdr3_nt: TGTGCCAGCTCACCCACGGGGGGGAGCACAGATACGCAGTATTTT

clone_size: many
d_call: .
j_call: TRBJ2-1
v_call: TRBV6-1
cdr3_aa: CASKGSAFPNEQFF
cdr3_nt: TGTGCCAGCAAGGGGAGCGCCTTTCCCAATGAGCAGTTCTTC

clone_size: many
d_call: .
j_call: TRBJ2-5
v_call: TRBV15
cdr3_aa: CATSRDFTETQYF
cdr3_nt: TGTGCCACCAGCAGAGATTTTACGGAGACCCAGTACTTC

clone_size: .
d_call: TRBD1
j_call: TRBJ1-1
v_call: TRBV25-1
cdr3_aa: CASMDRVYEAFF
cdr3_nt: TGTGCCAGCATGGACAGGGTGTACGAAGCTTTCTTT

clone_size: .
d_call: TRBD1
j_call: TRBJ1-1
v_call: TRBV3-1
cdr3_aa: CASSQAGTVNTEAFF
cdr3_nt: TGTGCCAGCAGCCAGGCCGGGACAGTAAACACTGAAGCTTTCTTT

clone_size: many
d_call: .
j_call: TRBJ2-3
v_call: TRBV12-3/TRBV12-4
cdr3_aa: CASSPRDTQYF
cdr3_nt: TGTGCCAGCAGCCCCCGGGATACGCAGTATTTT

clone_size: few
d_call: .
j_call: TRBJ2-2
v_call: TRBV20-1
cdr3_aa: CSARDPRTGYTGELFF
cdr3_nt: TGCAGTGCTAGAGATCCTCGGACGGGATACACCGGGGAGCTGTTTTTT

clone_size: .
d_call: .
j_call: TRBJ1-6
v_call: TRBV11-1
cdr3_aa: CASSLGVAQPNSPLHF
cdr3_nt: TGTGCCAGCAGCTTAGGCGTCGCACAACCTAATTCACCCCTCCACTTT

clone_size: once
d_call: .
j_call: TRBJ2-3
v_call: TRBV5-1
cdr3_aa: CASSPVERTDTQYF
cdr3_nt: TGCGCCAGCAGCCCAGTAGAGAGAACAGATACGCAGTATTTT

clone_size: few
d_call: .
j_call: TRBJ1-5
v_call: TRBV6-2/TRBV6-3
cdr3_aa: CASRRLLATSGQPQHF
cdr3_nt: TGTGCCAGCAGACGCCTACTGGCGACATCGGGTCAGCCCCAGCATTTT

clone_size: .
d_call: .
j_call: TRBJ2-3
v_call: TRBV7-9
cdr3_aa: CASGLMTAIDTQYF
cdr3_nt: TGTGCCAGTGGCTTAATGACAGCCATAGATACGCAGTATTTT

clone_size: .
d_call: TRBD2
j_call: TRBJ2-3
v_call: TRBV20-1
cdr3_aa: CSAPGTSGILADTQYF
cdr3_nt: TGCAGTGCTCCTGGGACTAGCGGGATACTCGCAGATACGCAGTATTTT